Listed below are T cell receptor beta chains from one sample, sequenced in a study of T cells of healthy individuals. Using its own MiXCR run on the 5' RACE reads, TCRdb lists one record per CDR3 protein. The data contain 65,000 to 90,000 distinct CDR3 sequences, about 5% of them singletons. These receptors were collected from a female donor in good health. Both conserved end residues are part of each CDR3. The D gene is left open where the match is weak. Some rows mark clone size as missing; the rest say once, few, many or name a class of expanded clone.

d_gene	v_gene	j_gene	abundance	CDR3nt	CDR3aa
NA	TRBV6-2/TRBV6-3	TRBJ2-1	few	TGTGCCAGCAGCCCTCTACTAGTCCGAAACTCCTACAATGAGCAGTTCTTC	CASSPLLVRNSYNEQFF
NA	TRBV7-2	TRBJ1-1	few	TGTGCCAGCAGCTTTATCACTGAAGCTTTCTTT	CASSFITEAFF
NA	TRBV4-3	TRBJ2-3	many	TGCGCCAGCAGCCAAGATCAGTCGCTAGCGGATACGCAGTATTTT	CASSQDQSLADTQYF
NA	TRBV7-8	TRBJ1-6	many	TGTGCCAGCAGCCCGCGCGGCAGGGGAAATAATTCACCCCTCCACTTT	CASSPRGRGNNSPLHF
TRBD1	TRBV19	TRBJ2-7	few	TGTGCCAGTTCCAAGGACAGGGGGTACGAGCAGTACTTC	CASSKDRGYEQYF
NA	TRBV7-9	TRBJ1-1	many	TGTGCCAGCAGCTTAGCGCGGGTGGAGGGGGAAGCTTTCTTT	CASSLARVEGEAFF
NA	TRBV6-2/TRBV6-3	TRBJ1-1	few	TGTGCCAGCAGTTACGGGGTTTCTGAAGCTTTCTTT	CASSYGVSEAFF
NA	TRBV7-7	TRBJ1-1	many	TGTGCTAGCAGCCCAAGCCCCTCGGCTGAAGCTTTCTTT	CASSPSPSAEAFF
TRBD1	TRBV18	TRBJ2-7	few	TGTGCCAGCTCCAGGGACAGGGACTCCTACGAGCAGTACTTC	CASSRDRDSYEQYF
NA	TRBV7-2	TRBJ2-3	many	TGTGCCGGAGCGGACTCCTCCACAGATACGCAGTATTTT	CAGADSSTDTQYF
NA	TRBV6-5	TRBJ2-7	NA	TGTGCCAGCAGTTCCCCCCCGGGCGAGCAGTACTTC	CASSSPPGEQYF
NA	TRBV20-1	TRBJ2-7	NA	TGCAGTGCTCGGGGGCGGATATTAGAGTACGAGCAGTACTTC	CSARGRILEYEQYF
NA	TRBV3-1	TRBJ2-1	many	TGTGCCAGCAGCCAATCCGGGACTTTAAACAATGAGCAGTTCTTC	CASSQSGTLNNEQFF
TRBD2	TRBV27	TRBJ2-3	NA	TGTGCCAGCTGGTGGGCTAGCGGGAGCCCAGATACGCAGTATTTT	CASWWASGSPDTQYF
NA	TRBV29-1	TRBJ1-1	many	TGCAGCAATTCTCTTAGGACCGGGACTAAGAACACTGAAGCTTTCTTT	CSNSLRTGTKNTEAFF
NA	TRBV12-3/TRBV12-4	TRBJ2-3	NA	TGTGCCAGCAGCCTAGTCCCGATAGATACGCAGTATTTT	CASSLVPIDTQYF
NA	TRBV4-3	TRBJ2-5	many	TGCGCCAGCAGCCAAGAGACAGTCCAAGAGACCCAGTACTTC	CASSQETVQETQYF
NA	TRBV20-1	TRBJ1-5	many	TGCAGTGCTAGAGATACCACCCCTGGCTTCAAGGCGCCCCAGCATTTT	CSARDTTPGFKAPQHF
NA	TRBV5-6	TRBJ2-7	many	TGTGCCAGCAGCTTGGCGGGTACGACCTACGAGCAGTACTTC	CASSLAGTTYEQYF
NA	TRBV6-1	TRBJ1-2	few	TGTGCCAGCAGCCAGACTCTATATGGCTACACCTTC	CASSQTLYGYTF
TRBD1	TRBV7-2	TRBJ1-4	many	TGTGCCAGCAGCTCGGACAGGGGGAATGAAAAACTGTTTTTT	CASSSDRGNEKLFF
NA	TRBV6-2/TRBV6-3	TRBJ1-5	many	TGTGCCAGCGGACAGAACCGCAATCAGCCCCAGCATTTT	CASGQNRNQPQHF
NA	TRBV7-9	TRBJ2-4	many	TGTGCCAGCAGCTTAGCGGGACTAGCCAAAAACATTCAGTACTTC	CASSLAGLAKNIQYF
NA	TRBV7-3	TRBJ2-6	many	TGTGCCAGCAGCCCAATATCTGGGGCCAACGTCCTGACTTTC	CASSPISGANVLTF
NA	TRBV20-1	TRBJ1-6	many	TGCAGTGCTACTGGGTCTTCCTATAATTCACCCCTCCACTTT	CSATGSSYNSPLHF
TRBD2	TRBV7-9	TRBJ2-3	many	TGTGCCAGCACAGGCACTAGCGGGAGGGCCAGCGGCACAGATACGCAGTATTTT	CASTGTSGRASGTDTQYF
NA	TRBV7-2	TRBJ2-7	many	TGTGCCAGCAGCGCGGGGCCTTACGAGCAGTACTTC	CASSAGPYEQYF
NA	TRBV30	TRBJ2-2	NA	TGTGCCTGGAGCGGAGTTGCCGGGGAGCTGTTTTTT	CAWSGVAGELFF
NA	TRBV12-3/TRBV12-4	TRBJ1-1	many	TGTGCCAGCAGACCCCTTGGGGAAGGCCCTGAAGCTTTCTTT	CASRPLGEGPEAFF
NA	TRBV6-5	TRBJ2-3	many	TGTGCCAGCAGCAACTATGCTACAGGCACAGATACGCAGTATTTT	CASSNYATGTDTQYF
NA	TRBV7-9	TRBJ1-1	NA	TGTGCCAGCAGCTTAGACGCCGGGAACACTGAAGCTTTCTTT	CASSLDAGNTEAFF
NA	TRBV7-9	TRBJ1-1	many	TGTGCCAGCAGCTTCCGGACTCTCGCTGAAGCTTTCTTT	CASSFRTLAEAFF
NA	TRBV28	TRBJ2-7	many	TGTGCCAGCAGTTTATCCACCAGCTCCTACGAGCAGTACTTC	CASSLSTSSYEQYF
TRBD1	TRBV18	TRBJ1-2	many	TGTGCCAGCTCACAATCCGGGACAGCCTCTTATGGCTACACCTTC	CASSQSGTASYGYTF
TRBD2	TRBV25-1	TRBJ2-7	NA	TGTGCCAGCAGTGCCGTAGCGGGAGAGCGCTACGAGCAGTACTTC	CASSAVAGERYEQYF
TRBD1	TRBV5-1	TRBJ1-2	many	TGCGCCAGCAGCTTACAGGGGGCGACAGACTATGGCTACACCTTC	CASSLQGATDYGYTF
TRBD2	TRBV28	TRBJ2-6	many	TGTGCCAGCTCCCAAGCGGGACCCGCTGGGGCCAACGTCCTGACTTTC	CASSQAGPAGANVLTF
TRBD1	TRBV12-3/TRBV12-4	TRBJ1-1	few	TGTGCCAGCAGTTTCCCAGGGGGCGTGGGTGAAGCTTTCTTT	CASSFPGGVGEAFF
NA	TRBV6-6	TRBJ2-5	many	TGTGCCAGCAGTTACGGACGGATACAAGAGACCCAGTACTTC	CASSYGRIQETQYF
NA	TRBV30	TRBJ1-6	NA	TGTGCCTGGAGTGGGAACGGACAGATTAATTCACCCCTCCACTTT	CAWSGNGQINSPLHF
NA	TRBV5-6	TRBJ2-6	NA	TGTGCCAGCGAAAAGACGGGAGCTGGGGCCAACGTCCTGACTTTC	CASEKTGAGANVLTF
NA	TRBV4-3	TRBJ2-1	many	TGCGCCAGCAGCCGGTCAAGAGTCAGGGCTCGTGACAATGAGCAGTTCTTC	CASSRSRVRARDNEQFF
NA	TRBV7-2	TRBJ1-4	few	TGTGCCAGCAGCGACAGATTTGAAAAACTGTTTTTT	CASSDRFEKLFF
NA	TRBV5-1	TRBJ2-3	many	TGCGCCAGCAGCTCGGCGGGGAGCACAGATACGCAGTATTTT	CASSSAGSTDTQYF
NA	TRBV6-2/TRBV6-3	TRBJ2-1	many	TGTGCCAGCAGTTACGGTCTAGCAGAGCTAAACAATGAGCAGTTCTTC	CASSYGLAELNNEQFF
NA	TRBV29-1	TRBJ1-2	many	TGCAGCGTGGGGTTTGGGACTAACTATGGCTACACCTTC	CSVGFGTNYGYTF
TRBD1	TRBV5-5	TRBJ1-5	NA	TGTGCCAGCAGCACCGGACAGGGAACTCAGCCCCAGCATTTT	CASSTGQGTQPQHF
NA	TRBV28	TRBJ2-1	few	TGTGCCAGCACTACCCAAGCCGGGAACTACAATGAGCAGTTCTTC	CASTTQAGNYNEQFF
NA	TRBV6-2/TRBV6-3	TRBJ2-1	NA	TGTGCCAGCAGTTACTCTTTAGGCTATGAGCAGTTCTTC	CASSYSLGYEQFF
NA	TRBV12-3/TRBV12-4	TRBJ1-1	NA	TGTGCCAGCACCCGGGAGGTATCTTCGACTGAAGCTTTCTTT	CASTREVSSTEAFF
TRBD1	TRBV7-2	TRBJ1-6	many	TGTGCCAGCAGCTTGACAGGGACCAATTCACCCCTCCACTTT	CASSLTGTNSPLHF
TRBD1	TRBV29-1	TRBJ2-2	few	TGCAGCGTTTGGACAGGGGCCGGGGAGCTGTTTTTT	CSVWTGAGELFF
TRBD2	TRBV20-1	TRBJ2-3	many	TGCAGTGCTAGCGGGAGGGCCACAGATACGCAGTATTTT	CSASGRATDTQYF
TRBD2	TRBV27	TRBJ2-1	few	TGTGCCAGCAGTACTCGACTAGCGGTAAGCTCCTACAATGAGCAGTTCTTC	CASSTRLAVSSYNEQFF
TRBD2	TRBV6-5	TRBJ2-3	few	TGTGCCAGCAGATGGACGGGGGGGACAGATACGCAGTATTTT	CASRWTGGTDTQYF
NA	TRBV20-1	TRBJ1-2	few	TGCAGTGCTAGAGAAAAGGCAGCTGCAGGCTATGGCTACACCTTC	CSAREKAAAGYGYTF
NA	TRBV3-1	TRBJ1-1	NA	TGTGCCAGCAGCCAAGATCGCGATCGGAGTACTGAAGCTTTCTTT	CASSQDRDRSTEAFF
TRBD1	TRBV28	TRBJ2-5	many	TGTGCCAGCAGTTCGACAGGGGGCTTCGAGACCCAGTACTTC	CASSSTGGFETQYF
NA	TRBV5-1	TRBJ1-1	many	TGCGCCAGCAGCTTGGAGGGAAACACTGAAGCTTTCTTT	CASSLEGNTEAFF
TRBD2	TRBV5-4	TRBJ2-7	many	TGTGCCAGCAGCTCGCGTGATAGCGGGACCTACGAGCAGTACTTC	CASSSRDSGTYEQYF